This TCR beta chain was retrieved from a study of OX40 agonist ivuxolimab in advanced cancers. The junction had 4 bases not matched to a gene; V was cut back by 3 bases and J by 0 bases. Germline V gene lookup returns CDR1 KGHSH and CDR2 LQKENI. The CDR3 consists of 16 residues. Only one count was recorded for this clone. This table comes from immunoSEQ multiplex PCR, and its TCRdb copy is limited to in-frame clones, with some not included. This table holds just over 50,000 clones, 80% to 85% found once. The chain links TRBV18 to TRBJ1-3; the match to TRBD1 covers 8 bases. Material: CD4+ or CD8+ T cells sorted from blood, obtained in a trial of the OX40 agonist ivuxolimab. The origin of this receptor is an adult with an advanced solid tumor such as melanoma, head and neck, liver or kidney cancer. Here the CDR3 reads CASSPLTGDSGNTIYF. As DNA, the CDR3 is TGTGCCAGCTCACCGCTGACAGGGGACTCTGGAAACACCATATATTTT.